Listed here are 18 T cell receptor beta chains from one sample, sequenced in a study of T-cell reconstitution after alpha-beta-depleted transplantation in children. The authors prepared the TCRbeta library with unique molecular identifiers. TCRdb processed the PCR reads anew with MiXCR; each CDR3 protein has one entry. The profile shows around 450,000 distinct CDR3 sequences, roughly 15% of them singletons. The specimen was PBMCs, mostly from graft donor cells, collected 360 days after TCRalphabeta/CD19-depleted stem cell transplant. The receptor source for this set is a boy younger than two who had a stem cell transplant for Wiskott-Aldrich syndrome, so the T cells may come from the graft donor.

The chain uses TRBV10-3 and TRBJ2-3; the match to TRBD2 covers 10 bases. The CDR3 runs 17 residues. Germline values: CDR1 ENHRY, CDR2 SYGVKD. Trimming cost V 2 bases and J 0 bases; bases outside gene matches: 5. Here the CDR3 reads CAISELGTSVSTDTQYF. The CDR3 coding sequence is TGTGCCATCAGTGAGCTTGGGACTAGCGTTAGCACAGATACGCAGTATTTT.

This sequence joins TRBV2 and TRBJ1-4, with 8 bases that match TRBD1. After removal of 8 bases from V and 5 bases from J, the junction contained 10 bases not matched to a gene. This CDR3 region has 15 residues. Germline assignment: CDR1 SNHLY and CDR2 FYNNEI. The CDR3 is CASELGDRRNEKLFF. CDR3 in DNA: TGTGCCAGCGAGTTGGGGGACAGGAGGAATGAAAAACTGTTTTTT.

The gene calls are TRBV12-3 or TRBV12-4 and TRBJ2-7; D perhaps matches TRBD2 (5 bases). The CDR3 has 18 residues. Trimming pared 2 bases from V and 0 bases from J, leaving 20 bases between. Here the CDR3 reads CASSLFLSRSRVSYEQYF. The CDR3 nucleotides read TGTGCCAGCAGTTTATTCCTAAGTCGTTCGCGGGTCTCCTACGAGCAGTACTTC.

The V gene is TRBV12-3 or TRBV12-4, the J gene TRBJ2-7; TRBD2 matches at 7 bases. V gave up 6 bases and J gave up 6 bases; unmatched junction bases: 14. The length of the CDR3 is 15 residues. The CDR3 DNA is TGTGCCAGCAGCCCAGTGCCTAGCGGTCCGGGCGAGCAGTACTTC. Protein product: CASSPVPSGPGEQYF.

There are a few counts of this clonotype. V gene TRBV5-6 combines with J gene TRBJ2-3; a possible D gene is TRBD2 (6 bases). The CDR3 totals 16 residues. Germline V gives CDR1 SGHDT, CDR2 YYEEEE. Trimming took off 0 bases at V and 0 bases at J, with 11 bases between the two ends. The CDR3 region has the DNA TGTGCCAGCAGCTTGGTCGGTGGAGGGAGCACAGATACGCAGTATTTT. Translated: CASSLVGGGSTDTQYF.

CDR3 DNA: TGTGCCAGCAGCTTAACCCGTCTAGCGGATACGAACACCGGGGAGCTGTTTTTT. Its translation is CASSLTRLADTNTGELFF. The chain has TRBV5-5 and TRBJ2-2, with 7 bases matching TRBD2. The CDR3 totals 18 residues. Trimming took 2 bases from V and 0 from J; bases not matched to a gene: 10. Germline values: CDR1 SGHKS, CDR2 YYEKEE (reference sequence). Full variable domain (missing parts from reference TRBV5-5 and TRBJ2-2): DAGVTQSPTHLIKTRGQQVTLRCSPISGHKSVSWYQQVLGQGPQFIFQYYEKEERGRGNFPDRFSARQFPNYSSELNVNALLLGDSALYLCASSLTRLADTNTGELFFGEGSRLTVL.

This clonotype was detected ten times or more. The gene calls are TRBV7-9 and TRBJ1-1; D uncertain. In germline, CDR1 is SEHNR, CDR2 FQNEAQ (reference sequence). The CDR3 is made up of 14 amino acids. Between the trimmed V and J ends, which lost 3 bases and 0 bases, there was a span of 8 bases. The chain's CDR3 is CASSLVSLNTEAFF. CDR3 in DNA: TGTGCCAGCAGCTTGGTCAGCCTGAACACTGAAGCTTTCTTT.

This clonotype occurred a few times. The V gene is TRBV20-1, the J gene TRBJ2-7; D is unresolved. Looked up from germline, CDR1 is DFQATT and CDR2 is SNEGSKA (reference sequence). CDR3 size: 12 residues. The germline V and J ends were trimmed by 0 bases and 4 bases, with 7 bases remaining between them. CDR3 sequence (DNA): TGCAGTGCTAGAGATCAGCAATACGAGCAGTACTTC. It translates to CSARDQQYEQYF.

The chain uses TRBV12-3 or TRBV12-4 and TRBJ2-1; 7 bases map to TRBD1. Trimming removed 6 bases from V and 3 bases from J; junction bases left unmatched: 11. The CDR3 totals 16 residues. The chain's CDR3 is CASRRTGTDNYNEQFF. The CDR3, as DNA: TGTGCCAGCAGGCGTACCGGGACAGACAACTACAATGAGCAGTTCTTC.

This clonotype was found a few times. J is TRBJ2-1 and V is TRBV7-9; 10 bases are a match to TRBD1. Germline-derived CDR1 and CDR2 are SEHNR and FQNEAQ (reference sequence). V lost 8 bases and J lost 9; bases outside the gene matches: 10. This CDR3 spans 14 amino acids. CDR3 residues: CASRTGGVYSEQFF. DNA of the CDR3: TGTGCCAGCCGGACAGGGGGAGTTTATAGTGAGCAGTTCTTC.

This clonotype has a handful of counts. V is TRBV11-2 and J is TRBJ2-7, with D maybe TRBD1 (6 bases). Germline V gives CDR1 SGHAT, CDR2 FQNNGV. CDR3 length: 14 residues. V was cut by 3 bases and J by 4 bases, with 13 bases left in between. CDR3 residues: CASSLHVRGYEQYF. The CDR3 DNA sequence: TGTGCCAGCAGCTTGCACGTCAGGGGATACGAGCAGTACTTC.

This clonotype was seen only a few times. The chain uses TRBV2 and TRBJ2-2; D perhaps matches TRBD2 (6 bases). Germline CDR1 and CDR2: SNHLY and FYNNEI. V was shortened by 3 bases and J by 4 bases, with 9 bases between the two germline ends. The CDR3 loop spans 14 amino acids. CDR3 sequence reads: CASSELGGTGELFF. The CDR3 nucleotides read TGTGCCAGCAGTGAGCTGGGGGGCACCGGGGAGCTGTTTTTT.

The chain links TRBV5-1 to TRBJ2-3, with TRBD1 as a possible D gene (5 bases). V dropped 1 base and J dropped 4 bases, with 13 bases sitting between them. This CDR3 has 15 amino acids. Per germline, CDR1 SGHRS and CDR2 YFSETQ. The CDR3 nucleotides read TGCGCCAGCAGCTTGCCCGGACACCTGGCAGATACGCAGTATTTT. Amino acids: CASSLPGHLADTQYF.

In its sample, this clonotype was seen a few times. The rearrangement uses TRBV27 and TRBJ1-2, with D tentatively TRBD1 (5 bases). V was trimmed by 2 bases and J by 2 bases, leaving 9 bases between them. CDR1 and CDR2 (germline): MNHEY, SMNVEV (reference sequence). The CDR3 is made up of 14 amino acids. The CDR3: CASSLKGPNYGYTF. The DNA for the CDR3 is TGTGCCAGCAGTTTAAAGGGACCAAACTATGGCTACACCTTC.

V usage is TRBV20-1 and J usage is TRBJ2-1, with 15 bases that match TRBD2. The germline CDR1 and CDR2 sequences are DFQATT and SNEGSKA (reference sequence). Trimming took 6 bases from V and 10 from J; bases not matched to a gene: 10. This CDR3 has 15 amino acids. This CDR3 reads CSARTSGGVRWEQFF. In nucleotides, the CDR3 is TGCAGTGCAAGGACTAGCGGGGGGGTACGATGGGAGCAGTTCTTC.

This chain links TRBV7-9 with TRBJ1-1; D is perhaps TRBD1 (6 bases). This CDR3 spans 15 amino acids. The ends were cut back, 5 bases at V and 3 bases at J, with 16 bases in the middle. The germline V gene encodes CDR1 SEHNR and CDR2 FQNEAQ (reference sequence). CDR3: CASSRSPGQHTEAFF. The CDR3 DNA is TGTGCCAGCAGCAGGTCCCCGGGACAACACACTGAAGCTTTCTTT.

The chain uses TRBV20-1 and TRBJ1-2; D remains ambiguous. The V and J ends lost 0 bases and 4 bases respectively, with 15 bases between them. This CDR3 comprises 15 residues. The germline CDR1 and CDR2 sequences are DFQATT and SNEGSKA (reference sequence). The CDR3 here is CSARDRVWSIYGYTF. CDR3 bases: TGCAGTGCTAGAGATCGAGTTTGGAGCATCTATGGCTACACCTTC.

This clonotype was counted only a few times. The chain couples TRBV4-3 to TRBJ2-5; D ambiguous. This CDR3 has 13 amino acids. Trimming took 1 base from V and 1 from J, leaving 4 bases between them. Per the germline V gene, CDR1 is LGHNA and CDR2 is YSLEER. The DNA for the CDR3 is TGCGCCAGCAGCCAAGGCGTCCAAGAGACCCAGTACTTC. It yields the protein CASSQGVQETQYF.